The entry below describes one T cell receptor beta chain. As yet, its antigen is unknown. The sample belongs to a study of shared clonotypes between healthy human individuals. Overall study results and limits: A limitation of the genetic and exposure-history diversity represented arose from few donors. It was only blood that was sampled, and tissue repertoires likely differ.

Only in-frame clones appear in the TCRdb table, and some are missing; sequencing was by immunoSEQ multiplex PCR. Of 2 million to 2.5 million clones in the sample, 85% to 95% were seen once. V trimming: 7 bases; J trimming: 7 bases; junction bases outside the gene matches: 12. Germline assignment: CDR1 MDHEN and CDR2 SYDVKM. This CDR3 comprises 15 residues. This receptor was identified in a man younger than 35 in good health. Some clones in this sample may be carry-over from other donors' samples. Sequencing was done on a sample of naive CD4+ T cells from PBMCs. Subset defined: CD45RA+ positively selected. The genes are TRBV28 and TRBJ2-7; 11 positions match TRBD2. Here the CDR3 DNA reads TGTGCCAGCACCAATTCCCTGGGACTAGCGGAAGAGCAGTACTTC. Translating it yields CASTNSLGLAEEQYF.